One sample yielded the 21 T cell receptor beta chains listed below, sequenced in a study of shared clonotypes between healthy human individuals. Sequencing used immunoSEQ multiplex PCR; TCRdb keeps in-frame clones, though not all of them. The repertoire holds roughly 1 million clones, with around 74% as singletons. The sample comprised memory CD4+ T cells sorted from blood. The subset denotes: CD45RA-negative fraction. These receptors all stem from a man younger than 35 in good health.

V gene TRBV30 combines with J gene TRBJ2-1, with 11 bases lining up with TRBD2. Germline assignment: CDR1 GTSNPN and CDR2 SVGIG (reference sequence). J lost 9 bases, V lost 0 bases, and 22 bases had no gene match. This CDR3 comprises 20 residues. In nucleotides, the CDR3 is TGTGCCTGGAGTGTACTACTAGCGGGAGAAGGGACCTACTCTTATGCTGAGCAGTTCTTC. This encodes CAWSVLLAGEGTYSYAEQFF.

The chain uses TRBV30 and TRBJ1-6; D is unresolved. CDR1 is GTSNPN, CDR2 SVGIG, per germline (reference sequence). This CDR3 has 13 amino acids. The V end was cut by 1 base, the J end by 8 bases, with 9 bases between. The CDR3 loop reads CAWSGRSDSPLHF. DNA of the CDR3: TGTGCCTGGAGTGGAAGGAGTGATTCACCCCTCCACTTT.

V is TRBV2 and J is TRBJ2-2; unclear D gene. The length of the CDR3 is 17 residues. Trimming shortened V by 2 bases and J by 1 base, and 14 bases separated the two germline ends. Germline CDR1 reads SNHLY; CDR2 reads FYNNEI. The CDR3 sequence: CASSERFRQMNTGELFF. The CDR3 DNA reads TGTGCCAGCAGTGAACGATTCAGGCAGATGAACACCGGGGAGCTGTTTTTT.

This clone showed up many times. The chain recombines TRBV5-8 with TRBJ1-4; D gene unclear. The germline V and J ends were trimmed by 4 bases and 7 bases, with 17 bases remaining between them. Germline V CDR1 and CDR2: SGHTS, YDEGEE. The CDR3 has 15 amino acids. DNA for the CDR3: TGTGCCAGCAGCCGCCGCGCCGGGAGTAGTGAAAAACTGTTTTTT. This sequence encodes CASSRRAGSSEKLFF. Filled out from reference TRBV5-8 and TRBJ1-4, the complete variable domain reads EAGVTQSPTHLIKTRGQQATLRCSPISGHTSVYWYQQALGLGLQFLLWYDEGEERNRGNFPPRFSGRQFPNYSSELNVNALELEDSALYLCASSRRAGSSEKLFFGSGTQLSVL.

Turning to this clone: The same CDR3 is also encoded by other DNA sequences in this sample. CDR3 residues: CASSLSTDTQYF. CDR3 DNA sequence: TGTGCCAGCAGCTTATCCACAGATACGCAGTATTTT. The rearrangement links TRBV5-4 to TRBJ2-3, with D unresolved. V was clipped by 2 bases and J by 2 bases, with 3 bases between them. CDR1 is SGHNT, CDR2 YYREEE, per germline (reference sequence). The CDR3 covers 12 residues.

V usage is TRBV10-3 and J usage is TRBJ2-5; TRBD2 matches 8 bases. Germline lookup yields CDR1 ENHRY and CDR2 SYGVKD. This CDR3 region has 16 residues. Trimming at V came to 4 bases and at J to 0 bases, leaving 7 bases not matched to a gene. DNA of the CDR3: TGTGCCATCAGTGGACAGAGGGGACTAGACCAAGAGACCCAGTACTTC. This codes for CAISGQRGLDQETQYF.

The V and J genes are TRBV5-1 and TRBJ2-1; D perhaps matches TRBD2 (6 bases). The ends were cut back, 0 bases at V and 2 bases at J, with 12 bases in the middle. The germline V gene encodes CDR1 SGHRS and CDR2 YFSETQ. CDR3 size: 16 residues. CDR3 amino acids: CASSLVNREAYNEQFF. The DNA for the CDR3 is TGCGCCAGCAGCTTGGTTAATAGGGAGGCCTACAATGAGCAGTTCTTC.

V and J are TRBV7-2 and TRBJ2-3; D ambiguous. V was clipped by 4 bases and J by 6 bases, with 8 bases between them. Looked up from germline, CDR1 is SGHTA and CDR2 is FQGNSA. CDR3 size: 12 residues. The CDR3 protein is CASSSPLDTQYF. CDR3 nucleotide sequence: TGTGCCAGCAGCTCCCCGTTGGATACGCAGTATTTT.

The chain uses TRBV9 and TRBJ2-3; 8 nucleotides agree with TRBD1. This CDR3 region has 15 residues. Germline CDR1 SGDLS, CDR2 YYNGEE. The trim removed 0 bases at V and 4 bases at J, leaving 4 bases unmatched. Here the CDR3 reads CASSVGTGYPDTQYF. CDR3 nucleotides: TGTGCCAGCAGCGTAGGGACAGGGTACCCAGATACGCAGTATTTT. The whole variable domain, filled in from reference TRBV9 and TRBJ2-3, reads DSGVTQTPKHLITATGQRVTLRCSPRSGDLSVYWYQQSLDQGLQFLIQYYNGEERAKGNILERFSAQQFPDLHSELNLSSLELGDSALYFCASSVGTGYPDTQYFGPGTRLTVL.

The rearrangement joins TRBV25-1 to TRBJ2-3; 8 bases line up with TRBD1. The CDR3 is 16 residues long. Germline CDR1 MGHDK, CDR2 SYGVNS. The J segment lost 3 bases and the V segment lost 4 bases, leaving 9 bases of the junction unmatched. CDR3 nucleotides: TGTGCCAGCAGTGGACTGACAGGGGTAAGGACAGATACGCAGTATTTT. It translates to CASSGLTGVRTDTQYF.

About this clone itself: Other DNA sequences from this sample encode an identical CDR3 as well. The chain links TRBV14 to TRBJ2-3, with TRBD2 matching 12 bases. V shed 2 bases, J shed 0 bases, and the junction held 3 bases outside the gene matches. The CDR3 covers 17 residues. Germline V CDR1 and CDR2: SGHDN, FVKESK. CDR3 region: CASSQLAGGPSTDTQYF. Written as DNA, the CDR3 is TGTGCCAGCAGCCAACTAGCGGGGGGGCCGAGCACAGATACGCAGTATTTT. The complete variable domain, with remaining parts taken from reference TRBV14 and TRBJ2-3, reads EAGVTQFPSHSVIEKGQTVTLRCDPISGHDNLYWYRRVMGKEIKFLLHFVKESKQDESGMPNNRFLAERTGGTYSTLKVQPAELEDSGVYFCASSQLAGGPSTDTQYFGPGTRLTVL.

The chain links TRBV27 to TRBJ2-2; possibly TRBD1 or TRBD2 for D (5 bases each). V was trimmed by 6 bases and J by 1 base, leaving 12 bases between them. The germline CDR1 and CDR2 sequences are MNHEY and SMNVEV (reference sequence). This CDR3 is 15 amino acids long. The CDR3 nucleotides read TGTGCCAGCAGAGAGAGGGGTGGGAACACCGGGGAGCTGTTTTTT. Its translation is CASRERGGNTGELFF.

DNA for the CDR3: TGCGCCAGCAGCTTCAACAGGGGCGTTCAGGAGCAGTACTTC. The encoded protein is CASSFNRGVQEQYF. The gene calls are TRBV5-1 and TRBJ2-7; 7 bases map to TRBD1. CDR3 length: 14 amino acids. Germline lookup yields CDR1 SGHRS and CDR2 YFSETQ. Trimming at V came to 2 bases and at J to 7 bases, leaving 9 bases not matched to a gene.

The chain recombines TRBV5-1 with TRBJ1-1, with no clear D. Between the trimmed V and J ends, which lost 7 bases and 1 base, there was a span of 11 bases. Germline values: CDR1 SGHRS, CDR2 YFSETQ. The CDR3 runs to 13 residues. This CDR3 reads CASSDLTNTEAFF. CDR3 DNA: TGCGCCAGCTCTGACCTAACGAACACTGAAGCTTTCTTT.

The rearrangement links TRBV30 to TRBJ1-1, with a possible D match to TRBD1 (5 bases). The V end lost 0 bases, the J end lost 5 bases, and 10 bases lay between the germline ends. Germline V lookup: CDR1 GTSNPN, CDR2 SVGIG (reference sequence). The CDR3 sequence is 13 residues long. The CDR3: CAWSVMTATEAFF. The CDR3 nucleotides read TGTGCCTGGAGTGTAATGACAGCTACTGAAGCTTTCTTT. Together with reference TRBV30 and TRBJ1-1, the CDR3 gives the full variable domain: SQTIHQWPATLVQPVGSPLSLECTVEGTSNPNLYWYRQAAGRGLQLLFYSVGIGQISSEVPQNLSASRPQDRQFILSSKKLLLSDSGFYLCAWSVMTATEAFFGQGTRLTVV.

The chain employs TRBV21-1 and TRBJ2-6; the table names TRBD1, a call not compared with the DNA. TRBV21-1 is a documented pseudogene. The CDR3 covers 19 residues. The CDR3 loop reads CASRSVDRPFSSGANVLTF. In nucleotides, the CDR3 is TGTGCCAGCAGGTCGGTAGACAGGCCCTTTTCCTCTGGGGCCAACGTCCTGACTTTC.

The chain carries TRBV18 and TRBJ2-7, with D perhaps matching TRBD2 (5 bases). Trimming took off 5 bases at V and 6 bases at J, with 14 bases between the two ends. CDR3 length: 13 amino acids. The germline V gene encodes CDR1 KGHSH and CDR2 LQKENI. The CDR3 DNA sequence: TGTGCCAGCTCATCCCGACGGGAAGGCGAGCAGTACTTC. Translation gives CASSSRREGEQYF.

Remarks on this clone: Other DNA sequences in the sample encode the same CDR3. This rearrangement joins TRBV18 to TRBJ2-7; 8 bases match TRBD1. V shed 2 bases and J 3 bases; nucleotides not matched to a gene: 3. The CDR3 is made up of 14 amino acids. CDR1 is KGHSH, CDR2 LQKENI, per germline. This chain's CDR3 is CASSPSGGYYEQYF. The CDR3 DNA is TGTGCCAGCTCACCATCAGGGGGCTACTACGAGCAGTACTTC. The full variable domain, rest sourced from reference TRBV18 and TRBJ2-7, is NAGVMQNPRHLVRRRGQEARLRCSPMKGHSHVYWYRQLPEEGLKFMVYLQKENIIDESGMPKERFSAEFPKEGPSILRIQQVVRGDSAAYFCASSPSGGYYEQYFGPGTRLTVT.

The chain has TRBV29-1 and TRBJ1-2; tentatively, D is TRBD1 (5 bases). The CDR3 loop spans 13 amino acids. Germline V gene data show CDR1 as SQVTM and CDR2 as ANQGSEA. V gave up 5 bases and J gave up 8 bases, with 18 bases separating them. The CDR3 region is CSVPGYPREGYTF. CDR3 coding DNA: TGCAGCGTTCCAGGGTATCCCAGGGAGGGCTACACCTTC.

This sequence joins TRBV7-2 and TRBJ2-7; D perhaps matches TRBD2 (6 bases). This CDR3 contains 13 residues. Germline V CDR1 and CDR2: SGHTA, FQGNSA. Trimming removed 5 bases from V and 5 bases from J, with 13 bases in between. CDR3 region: CASSRDSRDEQYF. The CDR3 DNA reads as TGTGCCAGCAGCCGGGACTCCCGTGACGAGCAGTACTTC.

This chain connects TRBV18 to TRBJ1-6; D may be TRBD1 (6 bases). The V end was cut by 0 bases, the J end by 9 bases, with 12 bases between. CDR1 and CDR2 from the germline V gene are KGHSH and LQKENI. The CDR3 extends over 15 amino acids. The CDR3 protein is CASSPPQGLGSPLHF. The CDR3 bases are TGTGCCAGCTCACCACCTCAGGGGCTTGGTTCACCCCTCCACTTT.